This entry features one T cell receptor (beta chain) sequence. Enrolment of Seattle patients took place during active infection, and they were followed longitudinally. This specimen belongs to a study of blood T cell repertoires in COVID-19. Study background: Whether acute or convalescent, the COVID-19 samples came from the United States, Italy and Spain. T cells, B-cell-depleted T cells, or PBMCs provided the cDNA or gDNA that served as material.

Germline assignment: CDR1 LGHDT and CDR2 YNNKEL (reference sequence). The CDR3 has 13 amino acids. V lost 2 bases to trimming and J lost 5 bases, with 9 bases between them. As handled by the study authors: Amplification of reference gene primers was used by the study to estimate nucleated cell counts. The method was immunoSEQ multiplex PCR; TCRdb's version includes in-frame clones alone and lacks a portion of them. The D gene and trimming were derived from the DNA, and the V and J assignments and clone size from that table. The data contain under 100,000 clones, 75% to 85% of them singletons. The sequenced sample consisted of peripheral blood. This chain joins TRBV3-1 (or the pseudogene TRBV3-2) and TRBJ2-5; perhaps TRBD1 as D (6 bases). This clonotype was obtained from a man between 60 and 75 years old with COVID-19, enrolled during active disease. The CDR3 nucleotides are TGTGCCAGCAGCCAATACAGGGAGGAGACCCAGTACTTC. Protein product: CASSQYREETQYF.